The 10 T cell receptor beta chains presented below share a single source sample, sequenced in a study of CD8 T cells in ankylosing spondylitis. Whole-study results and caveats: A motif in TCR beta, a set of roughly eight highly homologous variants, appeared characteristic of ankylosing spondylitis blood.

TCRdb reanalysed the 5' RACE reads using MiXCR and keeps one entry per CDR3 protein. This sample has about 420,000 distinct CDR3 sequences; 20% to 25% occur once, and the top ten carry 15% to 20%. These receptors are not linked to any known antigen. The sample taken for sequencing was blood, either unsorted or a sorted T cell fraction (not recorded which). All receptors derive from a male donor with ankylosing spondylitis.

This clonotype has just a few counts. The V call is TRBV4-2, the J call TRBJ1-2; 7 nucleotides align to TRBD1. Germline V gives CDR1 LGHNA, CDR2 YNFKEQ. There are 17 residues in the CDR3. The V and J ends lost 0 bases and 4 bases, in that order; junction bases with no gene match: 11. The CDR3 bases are TGTGCCAGCAGCCAAGAGGGGCGACAGGGAGACGTCTATGGCTACACCTTC. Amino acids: CASSQEGRQGDVYGYTF.

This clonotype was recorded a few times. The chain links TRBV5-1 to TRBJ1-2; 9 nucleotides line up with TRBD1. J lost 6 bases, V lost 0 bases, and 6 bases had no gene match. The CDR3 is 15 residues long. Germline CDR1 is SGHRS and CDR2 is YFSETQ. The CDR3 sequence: CASSLDPGTGNGYTF. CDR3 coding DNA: TGCGCCAGCAGCTTGGACCCCGGGACAGGGAATGGCTACACCTTC.

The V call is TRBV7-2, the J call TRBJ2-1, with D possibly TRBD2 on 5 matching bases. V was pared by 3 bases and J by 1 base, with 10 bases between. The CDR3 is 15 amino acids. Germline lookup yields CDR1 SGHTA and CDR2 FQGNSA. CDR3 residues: CASSFSSPSYNEQFF. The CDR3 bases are TGTGCCAGCAGCTTCTCTAGCCCTTCCTACAATGAGCAGTTCTTC.

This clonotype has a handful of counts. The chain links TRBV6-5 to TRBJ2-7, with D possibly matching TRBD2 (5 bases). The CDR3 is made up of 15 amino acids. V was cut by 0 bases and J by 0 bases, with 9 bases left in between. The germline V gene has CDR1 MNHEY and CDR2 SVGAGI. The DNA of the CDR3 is TGTGCCAGCAGTTACTCGAGGGCCAGCTCCTACGAGCAGTACTTC. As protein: CASSYSRASSYEQYF.

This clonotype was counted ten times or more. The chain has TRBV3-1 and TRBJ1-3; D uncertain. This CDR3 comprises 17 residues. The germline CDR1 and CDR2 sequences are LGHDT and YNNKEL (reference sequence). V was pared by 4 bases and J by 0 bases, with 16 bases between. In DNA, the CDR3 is TGTGCCAGCAGCCGAAACCCGGACGGACCCTCTGGAAACACCATATATTTT. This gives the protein CASSRNPDGPSGNTIYF. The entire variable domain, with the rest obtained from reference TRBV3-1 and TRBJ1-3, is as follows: DTAVSQTPKYLVTQMGNDKSIKCEQNLGHDTMYWYKQDSKKFLKIMFSYNNKELIINETVPNRFSPKSPDKAHLNLHINSLELGDSAVYFCASSRNPDGPSGNTIYFGEGSWLTVV.

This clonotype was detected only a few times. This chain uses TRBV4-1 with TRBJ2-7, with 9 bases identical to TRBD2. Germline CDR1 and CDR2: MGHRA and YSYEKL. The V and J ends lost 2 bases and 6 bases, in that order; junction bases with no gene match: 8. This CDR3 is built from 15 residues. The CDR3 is CASSQTVAGVSEQYF. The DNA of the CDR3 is TGCGCCAGCAGCCAAACAGTAGCGGGAGTCTCCGAGCAGTACTTC.

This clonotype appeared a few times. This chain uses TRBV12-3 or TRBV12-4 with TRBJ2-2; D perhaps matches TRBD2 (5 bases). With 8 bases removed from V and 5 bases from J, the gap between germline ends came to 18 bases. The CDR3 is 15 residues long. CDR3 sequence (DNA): TGTGCCAGCTATGGAGGTCTCTTGGGGACCGGGGAGCTGTTTTTT. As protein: CASYGGLLGTGELFF.

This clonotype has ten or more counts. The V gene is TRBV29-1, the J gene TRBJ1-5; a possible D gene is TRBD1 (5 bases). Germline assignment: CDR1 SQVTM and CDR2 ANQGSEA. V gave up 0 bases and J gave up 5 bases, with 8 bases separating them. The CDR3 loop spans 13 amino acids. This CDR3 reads CSVEEGRDQPQHF. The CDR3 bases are TGCAGCGTTGAAGAGGGGCGGGATCAGCCCCAGCATTTT.

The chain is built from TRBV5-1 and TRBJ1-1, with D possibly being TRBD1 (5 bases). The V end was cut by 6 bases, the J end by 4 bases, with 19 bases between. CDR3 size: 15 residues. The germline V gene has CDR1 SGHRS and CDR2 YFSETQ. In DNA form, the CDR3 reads TGCGCCAGCAACGGTGGGGCTTTATGGGGCACTGAAGCTTTCTTT. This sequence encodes CASNGGALWGTEAFF.

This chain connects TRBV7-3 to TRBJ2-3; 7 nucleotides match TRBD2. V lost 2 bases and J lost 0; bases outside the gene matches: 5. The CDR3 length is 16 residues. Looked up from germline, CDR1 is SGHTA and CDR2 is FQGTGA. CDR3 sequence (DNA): TGTGCCAGCAGCTTAGGGCGGGAGTCTAGCACAGATACGCAGTATTTT. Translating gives CASSLGRESSTDTQYF.